This T cell receptor (beta chain) was retrieved from a study of blood T cell repertoires in COVID-19. Germline lookup yields CDR1 SQVTM and CDR2 ANQGSEA. This CDR3 region has 16 residues. After removal of 6 bases from V and 5 bases from J, the junction contained 13 bases not matched to a gene. Repertoires were generated with immunoSEQ multiplex PCR, while TCRdb's copy carries only in-frame clones and drops some. The sample holds roughly 160,000 clones, around 83% seen once. V usage is TRBV29-1 and J usage is TRBJ2-2; 9 bases are shared with TRBD1. The sample comprised peripheral blood. The TCR sequence derives from a man aged 18 to 29 with acute or convalescent COVID-19. Here the CDR3 reads CSVTTTGGAWTGELFF. As DNA, the CDR3 is TGCAGCGTCACAACCACAGGGGGCGCGTGGACCGGGGAGCTGTTTTTT.